This TCR beta chain was sequenced during a study of CD8 T cells in Susac syndrome. About the study: Among sequenced Susac syndrome patients, about 6 had active disease and roughly eight were in remission.

Germline V gene lookup returns CDR1 SGHAT and CDR2 FQNNGV. The CDR3 runs 14 residues. With 5 bases removed from V and 1 base from J, the gap between germline ends came to 11 bases. It was with random hexamers that about 0.45 to 1 ug RNA was reverse transcribed. TCRdb re-analysed the immunoSEQ multiplex PCR reads in MiXCR, keeping a single row per CDR3 protein. The sample carries under 200,000 distinct CDR3 sequences, under 95% recorded once. The sequence was obtained from a human donor with Susac syndrome. V and J are TRBV11-2 and TRBJ2-5; possibly TRBD1 for D (7 bases). The sample comprised CD4+ T cells from PBMCs. Here the CDR3 reads CASSPRGAQETQYF. The DNA of the CDR3 is TGTGCCAGCAGCCCCAGGGGGGCCCAAGAGACCCAGTACTTC.